This T cell receptor (beta chain) was sequenced during a study of regulatory T cells in long-lasting Graves disease. This clonotype was counted at least ten times. Germline V CDR1 and CDR2: LGHDT, YNNKEL (reference sequence). Trimming shortened V by 1 base and J by 6 bases, and 11 bases separated the two germline ends. This CDR3 is 14 amino acids long. To make TCR beta libraries, researchers used iRepertoire HTBI primers and Arm-PCR of CDR3 regions. Authors' methods: From all samples, identification returned over 11 TRBJ and 60 or so TRBV segments. TCRdb fed the multiplex PCR reads into MiXCR, producing one record per CDR3 protein. TCRdb's processing, not the authors', yielded these V and J calls. Altogether a few hundred thousand distinct CDR3 sequences are present, about 12% being singletons, with the ten largest covering approximately 17%. The time point is: newly diagnosed GD, antithyroid drugs for less than 3 months. There was RNA extracted from PBMCs, and the TCR library was made from it.

The same sample was also studied in work on T cells in Graves' hyperthyroidism and ophthalmopathy.

The chain has TRBV3-1 and TRBJ2-3; D uncertain. This sample comprised peripheral blood mononuclear cells (PBMCs), obtained at new diagnosis, from a patient treated with antithyroid drugs. The source of this sequence is a woman under 30 with Graves disease. For the CDR3, the DNA is TGTGCCAGCAGCCAAGTACCGGGTGGGGATACGCAGTATTTT. Amino acid sequence: CASSQVPGGDTQYF.